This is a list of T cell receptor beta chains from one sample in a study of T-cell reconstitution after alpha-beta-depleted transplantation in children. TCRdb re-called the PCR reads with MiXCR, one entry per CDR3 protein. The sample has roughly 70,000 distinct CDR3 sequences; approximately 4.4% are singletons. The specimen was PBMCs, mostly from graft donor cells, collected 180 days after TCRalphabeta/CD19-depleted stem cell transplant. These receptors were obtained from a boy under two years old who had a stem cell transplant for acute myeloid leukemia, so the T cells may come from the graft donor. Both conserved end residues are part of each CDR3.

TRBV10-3,CAISVSTGQETQYF
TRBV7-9,CASTPRGAGEAGELFF
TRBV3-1,CASSPGDANYGYTF
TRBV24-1,CATSDHKTGDFGNQPQHF
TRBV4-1,CASSHGGAYEQYF
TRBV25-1,CASSEAGVTDTQYF
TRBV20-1,CSAVPGLGRETQYF
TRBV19,CASSKNPTGSGEFF
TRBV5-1,CASSDVGGENTEAFF
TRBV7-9,CASSPRASSGNTIYF
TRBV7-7,CASSLVGGGGETQYF
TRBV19,CASSLTGTPVYGYTF
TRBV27,CASSRPRGGFNEQFF
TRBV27,CASSLSIGNSYEQYF
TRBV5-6,CASSLRGTEAFF
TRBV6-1,CASSDFGLVNTEAFF
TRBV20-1,CSAQAGAGGETQYF
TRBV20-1,CSARSRYRTGVETQYF
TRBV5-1,CASSLGTGTVMNTEAFF
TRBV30,CAYTGSLQETQYF
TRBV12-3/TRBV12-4,CASSRLPVNVLTF
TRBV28,CASSPADTWGYNSPLHF
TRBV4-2,CASKGGSAAGGPSTDTQYF
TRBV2,CASSGPSGAKNIQYF
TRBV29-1,CSVSTRQTYEQYF
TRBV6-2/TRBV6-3,CASSYGLAGASSYNEQFF
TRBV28,CARGPGLLCSEQYF
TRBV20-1,CSARKTGTDSYGYTF
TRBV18,CASSNLPLSYEQYF
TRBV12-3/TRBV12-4,CASSFYTGPLNYGYTF
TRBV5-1,CASSLTTGMNTGELFF
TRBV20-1,CSARDRRQGAGETQYF
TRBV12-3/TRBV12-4,CASSFGGSSYNEQFF
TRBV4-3,CASSQAGLSPKLFF
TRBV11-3,CASSLQGSNQPQHF
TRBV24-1,CATSVPDWNEKLFF
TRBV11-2,CASSLVLAGAINTGELFF
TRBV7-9,CASSTPGTATEAFF
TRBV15,CATSTIGVSMNTEAFF
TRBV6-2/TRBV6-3,CASSYWPRRGEDTEAFF
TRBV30,CAWSFHAPNYGYTF
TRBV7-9,CASSLRPFRETQYF
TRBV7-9,CASSSGQGGNTIYF
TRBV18,CASSPTGVATEAFF
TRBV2,CASQLGGYGTDTQYF